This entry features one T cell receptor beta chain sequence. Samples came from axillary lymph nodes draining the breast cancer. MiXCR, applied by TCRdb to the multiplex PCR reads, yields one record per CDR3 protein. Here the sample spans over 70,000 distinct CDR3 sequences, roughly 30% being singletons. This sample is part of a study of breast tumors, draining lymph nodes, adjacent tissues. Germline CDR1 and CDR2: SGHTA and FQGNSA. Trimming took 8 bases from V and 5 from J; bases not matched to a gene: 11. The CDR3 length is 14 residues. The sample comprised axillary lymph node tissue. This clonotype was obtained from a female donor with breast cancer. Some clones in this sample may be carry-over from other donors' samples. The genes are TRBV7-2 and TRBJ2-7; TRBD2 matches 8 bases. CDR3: CASRGGSRADEQYF. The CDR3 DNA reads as TGTGCCAGCCGGGGGGGTAGCCGGGCGGACGAGCAGTACTTC.